The entry below gives a single TCR beta chain sequence along with its context. Its antigen is not known. These data originate in a study of molecular identifiers for immune sequencing clone quantification. Naive CD8 library inputs spanned roughly 20,000 to 1,100,000 sorted cells and 10%, 30% or 50% RNA. Naive CD8 T cell sorting was performed on the CD8+CD4-CCR7+CD45RA+ phenotype. Study observations and caveats: Identical TCR molecules can share a barcode, and this sharing could underestimate highly expanded clone sizes.

V was cut by 0 bases and J by 7 bases, with 15 bases left in between. The CDR3 totals 14 residues. Germline V lookup: CDR1 GTSNPN, CDR2 SVGIG (reference sequence). From the PCR reads, TCRdb called clonotypes with MiXCR, one entry per CDR3 protein. This sample has approximately 550,000 distinct CDR3 sequences; under 30% occur once, and the top ten carry around 0.78%. The TCR comes from a human donor in good health. Some libraries in this study had Jurkat cell RNA spiked in. The sequencing sample was made of naive CD8+ T cells from blood, with Jurkat cell RNA spiked in. Subset here: FACS-sorted CD8+CD4-CCR7+CD45RA+ naive T cells. The chain couples TRBV30 to TRBJ1-2, with a possible D match to TRBD1 (6 bases). The CDR3 spells CAWSVQGSSAGYTF. The CDR3 DNA reads TGTGCCTGGAGTGTACAGGGCAGCTCGGCTGGCTACACCTTC.